The 19 T cell receptor beta chains given below trace back to one sample, sequenced in a study of T cell repertoires in cytomegalovirus infection. A single record per CDR3 protein comes from TCRdb applying MiXCR to the reads. The data show hundreds of thousands of distinct CDR3 sequences, roughly 23% seen once. Sequencing was performed on CD8+ T cells from PBMCs. The receptor source for this set is a human donor in good health (CMV status not recorded). Some clones in this sample may be carry-over from other donors' samples.

Many counts were recorded for this clonotype. The chain combines TRBV7-9 with TRBJ1-2; 9 bases are shared with TRBD1. Germline V lookup: CDR1 SEHNR, CDR2 FQNEAQ (reference sequence). With V trimmed by 2 bases and J by 2 bases, 3 bases remained unmatched. The CDR3 length is 15 residues. The CDR3: CASSLPGTGNYGYTF. The CDR3 DNA is TGTGCCAGCAGCTTACCCGGGACAGGGAACTATGGCTACACCTTC.

The sample holds many counts of this clonotype. The rearrangement joins TRBV7-2 to TRBJ2-7, with TRBD1 identical over 10 bases. V lost 7 bases, J lost 3 bases, and 6 bases stayed unmatched. The CDR3 length is 14 residues. The germline gives CDR1 SGHTA, CDR2 FQGNSA. CDR3 amino acids: CASTSTGGLYEQYF. The CDR3 bases are TGTGCCAGCACCTCGACAGGGGGCCTCTACGAGCAGTACTTC.

This clonotype was recorded a few times. The rearrangement joins TRBV10-3 to TRBJ1-1, with a possible D match to TRBD1 (5 bases). Trimming removed 6 bases from V and 4 bases from J, with 9 bases in between. The V gene's germline CDR1 is ENHRY and CDR2 SYGVKD. The CDR3 length is 12 residues. The CDR3 nucleotides are TGTGCCATCAGCTTGACAGCCACTGAAGCTTTCTTT. Protein product: CAISLTATEAFF.

This clonotype came up a few times. The chain has TRBV29-1 and TRBJ1-2; 9 bases align to TRBD1. V was clipped by 6 bases and J by 6 bases; unmatched bases: 8. The CDR3 contains 13 residues. Per the germline V gene, CDR1 is SQVTM and CDR2 is ANQGSEA. As DNA, the CDR3 is TGCAGCGTCCCCCCCGGGACAGGGAATGGCTACACCTTC. It yields the protein CSVPPGTGNGYTF.

The chain is built from TRBV4-1 and TRBJ1-4; D is ambiguous. V was cut by 0 bases and J by 5 bases, with 13 bases left in between. There are 16 residues in the CDR3. Germline lookup yields CDR1 MGHRA and CDR2 YSYEKL. The CDR3 region has the DNA TGCGCCAGCAGCCAAGAAGATTCGGGGTGGAATGAAAAACTGTTTTTT. It translates to CASSQEDSGWNEKLFF.

This chain uses TRBV6-6 with TRBJ2-1; D is undetermined. The germline V gene encodes CDR1 MNHNY and CDR2 SVGAGI (reference sequence). The CDR3 sequence is 10 residues long. The V end lost 4 bases, the J end lost 10 bases, and 5 bases lay between the germline ends. DNA for the CDR3: TGTGCCAGCAGTTGGCGCGAGCAGTTCTTC. As protein: CASSWREQFF.

This clonotype has more than one count but fewer than ten. This chain joins TRBV11-2 and TRBJ1-4; D is unresolved. Per the germline V gene, CDR1 is SGHAT and CDR2 is FQNNGV. Between the trimmed V and J ends, which lost 5 bases and 5 bases, there was a span of 15 bases. CDR3 length: 15 residues. The CDR3 is CASSPGPRENEKLFF. The CDR3 region has the DNA TGTGCCAGCAGCCCCGGACCAAGAGAAAATGAAAAACTGTTTTTT.

This clonotype occurred many times. The chain couples TRBV7-8 to TRBJ2-2; 11 nucleotides line up with TRBD2. There are 15 residues in the CDR3. Trimming took 5 bases from V and 5 from J; bases not matched to a gene: 4. The V gene's germline CDR1 is SGHVS and CDR2 FQNEAQ. The CDR3 DNA reads TGTGCCAGCAGCCCGGGACTAGCGGCTACCGGGGAGCTGTTTTTT. Translation gives CASSPGLAATGELFF.

The chain carries TRBV20-1 and TRBJ2-2, with TRBD2 matching over 7 bases. V lost 1 base, J lost 1 base, and 3 bases stayed unmatched. The germline CDR1 and CDR2 sequences are DFQATT and SNEGSKA (reference sequence). This CDR3 is 15 amino acids long. The CDR3 region has the DNA TGCAGTGCTAGAGTGCGCGGGAGGAACACCGGGGAGCTGTTTTTT. It is translated as CSARVRGRNTGELFF.

V usage is TRBV5-5 and J usage is TRBJ1-2; D is unresolved. This CDR3 has 14 amino acids. From germline, CDR1 is SGHKS and CDR2 YYEKEE (reference sequence). Trimming left V 6 bases short and J 7 bases short, with 19 bases between. CDR3 in DNA: TGTGCCAGCACCCTGGGAACAGTTCGTATTGGCTACACCTTC. Amino acid sequence: CASTLGTVRIGYTF.

The genes are TRBV7-9 and TRBJ2-2; no clear D gene. CDR1 is SEHNR and CDR2 is FQNEAQ in the germline V gene (reference sequence). V shed 11 bases and J shed 0 bases, with 7 bases lying between them. This CDR3 has 12 residues. CDR3 in DNA: TGTGCCGCCACAGCGAACACCGGGGAGCTGTTTTTT. Its translation is CAATANTGELFF.

V is TRBV4-1 and J is TRBJ1-2; D may be TRBD1 (5 bases). Germline CDR1 MGHRA, CDR2 YSYEKL. The CDR3 length is 15 residues. The V end lost 4 bases, the J end lost 0 bases, and 12 bases lay between the germline ends. The CDR3: CASSRNRNANYGYTF. The CDR3 nucleotides read TGCGCCAGCAGCCGGAACAGGAACGCTAACTATGGCTACACCTTC.

The chain is built from TRBV28 and TRBJ2-7, with D possibly matching TRBD1 (5 bases). CDR1 and CDR2 from the germline V gene are MDHEN and SYDVKM. CDR3 length equals 15 residues. With 6 bases removed from V and 2 bases from J, the gap between germline ends came to 17 bases. The CDR3 nucleotides are TGTGCCAGCAGGCCCCTCCTCCAGGGTACCTACGAGCAGTACTTC. Protein: CASRPLLQGTYEQYF.

This clonotype turned up a few times. The V gene is TRBV14, the J gene TRBJ2-7; possible D gene TRBD1, 6 bases. The CDR3 contains 15 residues. CDR1 is SGHDN, CDR2 FVKESK, per germline. V was clipped by 1 base and J by 4 bases, with 14 bases between them. Here the CDR3 DNA reads TGTGCCAGCAGCCAAGGAGCGGCAGGGGATTACGAGCAGTACTTC. Its protein product is CASSQGAAGDYEQYF. The whole variable domain, remainder taken from reference TRBV14 and TRBJ2-7, is EAGVTQFPSHSVIEKGQTVTLRCDPISGHDNLYWYRRVMGKEIKFLLHFVKESKQDESGMPNNRFLAERTGGTYSTLKVQPAELEDSGVYFCASSQGAAGDYEQYFGPGTRLTVT.

This clonotype has a count of ten or more. This chain joins TRBV6-6 and TRBJ2-1, with D hard to call. The germline V gene encodes CDR1 MNHNY and CDR2 SVGAGI (reference sequence). Trimming removed 0 bases from V and 0 bases from J, with 6 bases in between. The CDR3 is 15 residues long. CDR3 DNA sequence: TGTGCCAGCAGTTACTCGCGGAACTCCTACAATGAGCAGTTCTTC. Translated: CASSYSRNSYNEQFF.

This clonotype has only a few counts. The rearrangement uses TRBV14 and TRBJ1-1; D is ambiguous. V lost 0 bases and J 3 bases, leaving 26 bases between the germline ends. The CDR3 runs 20 residues. Germline CDR1 SGHDN, CDR2 FVKESK. The CDR3 reads CASSQDSGPLWSDEDTEAFF. The CDR3 nucleotides are TGTGCCAGCAGCCAAGATTCAGGACCTCTTTGGTCGGACGAGGACACTGAAGCTTTCTTT.

The V call is TRBV23-1, the J call TRBJ1-6; the D gene is possibly TRBD1 (5 bases). TRBV23-1 is marked as an open reading frame, function uncertain. CDR3 length equals 14 residues. The V end lost 1 base, the J end lost 13 bases, and 14 bases lay between the germline ends. CDR3 coding DNA: TGCGCCAGCAGTCAATTACAAGGGACGTCGCCCCTCCACTTT. The encoded protein is CASSQLQGTSPLHF.

The CDR3 here is CASSFWRGLSYNEQFF. CDR3 DNA: TGTGCCAGCAGTTTTTGGCGGGGCCTCTCCTACAATGAGCAGTTCTTC. The chain has TRBV28 and TRBJ2-1, with D possibly matching TRBD2 (6 bases). The germline V gene encodes CDR1 MDHEN and CDR2 SYDVKM. The CDR3 extends over 16 amino acids. Trimming removed 3 bases from V and 0 bases from J, with 12 bases in between.

This clonotype turned up a few times. This chain links TRBV4-1 with TRBJ1-2; TRBD1 matches 7 bases. The length of the CDR3 is 14 residues. With V trimmed by 1 base and J by 4 bases, 3 bases remained unmatched. Germline V gene data show CDR1 as MGHRA and CDR2 as YSYEKL. The CDR3 DNA follows: TGCGCCAGCAGCCAAGCCCGGGACAGCTATGGCTACACCTTC. This encodes CASSQARDSYGYTF.